These 20 T cell receptor beta chains originate from one sample sequenced in a study of metastatic and nonmetastatic thyroid tumors. No treatment of any kind had been given to any patient before thyroid surgery. TCRdb re-called the PCR reads via MiXCR. The profile shows roughly 14,000 clones, around a third of them singletons. Sequencing used tumor tissue. The receptor source for this set is a female donor with papillary thyroid cancer or a benign thyroid nodule (not recorded which). Some clones in this sample may be carry-over from other donors' samples.

The chain couples TRBV7-2 to TRBJ1-1; 10 nucleotides line up with TRBD1. V was clipped by 1 base and J by 3 bases; unmatched bases: 2. The V gene's germline CDR1 is SGHTA and CDR2 FQGNSA. This CDR3 spans 15 amino acids. The CDR3 protein is CASSLVGTGDTEAFF. The CDR3 DNA follows: TGTGCCAGCAGCTTAGTCGGGACAGGGGACACTGAAGCTTTCTTT.

V and J are TRBV5-1 and TRBJ1-2, with 12 bases lining up with TRBD1. This CDR3 is built from 16 residues. In germline, CDR1 is SGHRS, CDR2 YFSETQ. The trim removed 0 bases at V and 7 bases at J, leaving 7 bases unmatched. The CDR3 bases are TGCGCCAGCAGCTTGGCATCGGGACAGGGGGCCTCTGGCTACACCTTC. Translation gives CASSLASGQGASGYTF.

V is TRBV20-1 and J is TRBJ1-3; D call uncertain. This CDR3 region has 12 residues. Germline V gene sequence: CDR1 DFQATT, CDR2 SNEGSKA (reference sequence). The V end was cut by 3 bases, the J end by 4 bases, with 7 bases between. The CDR3 sequence: CSASSGGNTIYF. The CDR3 DNA follows: TGCAGTGCTAGCTCCGGGGGAAACACCATATATTTT.

On this clone itself: A much bigger clone sits one base away, suggesting this may be a read error. The chain recombines TRBV30 with TRBJ1-1; no clear D gene. Trimming left V 3 bases short and J 4 bases short, with 15 bases between. Germline V gives CDR1 GTSNPN, CDR2 SVGIG (reference sequence). The CDR3 length is 14 residues. CDR3 in amino acids: CAWSAAVRFTEAFF. DNA of the CDR3: TGTGCCTGGAGCGCCGCAGTGAGGTTCACTGAAGCTTTCTTT.

The genes are TRBV5-1 and TRBJ2-7, with D perhaps assigned TRBD1 or TRBD2 (5 bases each). The germline gives CDR1 SGHRS, CDR2 YFSETQ. CDR3 length equals 15 residues. Trimming shortened V by 0 bases and J by 0 bases, and 10 bases separated the two germline ends. CDR3 nucleotide sequence: TGCGCCAGCAGCTTGGAATGGGGGTCCTCCTACGAGCAGTACTTC. This gives the protein CASSLEWGSSYEQYF.

This clone was recorded many times. This chain links TRBV30 with TRBJ2-5; 8 bases agree with TRBD1. The CDR3 loop spans 15 amino acids. CDR1 is GTSNPN, CDR2 SVGIG, per germline (reference sequence). The trim removed 2 bases at V and 0 bases at J, leaving 5 bases unmatched. Written as DNA, the CDR3 is TGTGCCTGGAGTAAACAGGGGGTGTACCAAGAGACCCAGTACTTC. It is translated as CAWSKQGVYQETQYF.

This chain links TRBV27 with TRBJ2-1; 12 bases agree with TRBD2. The CDR3 sequence is 18 residues long. With 2 bases clipped from V and 5 bases from J, the junction kept 10 bases outside the gene matches. Germline V gives CDR1 MNHEY, CDR2 SMNVEV (reference sequence). CDR3 sequence: CASSLRGLAGRTNNEQFF. The DNA for the CDR3 is TGTGCCAGCAGTTTAAGGGGACTAGCGGGCCGCACCAACAATGAGCAGTTCTTC.

This clone was observed at least ten times. The chain joins TRBV7-9 to TRBJ2-1, with 10 positions matching TRBD1. Germline assignment: CDR1 SEHNR and CDR2 FQNEAQ (reference sequence). This CDR3 has 15 residues. J lost 6 bases, V lost 5 bases, and 7 bases had no gene match. The CDR3 loop is CASSRDRGRTNEQFF. The CDR3 DNA reads TGTGCCAGCAGCCGTGACAGGGGGCGCACCAATGAGCAGTTCTTC.

In its sample, this clone is medium-sized. The chain recombines TRBV6-2 or TRBV6-3 with TRBJ2-7; D call uncertain. The CDR3 covers 13 residues. V was shortened by 2 bases and J by 3 bases, with 8 bases between the two germline ends. Germline assignment: CDR1 MNHEY and CDR2 SVGEGT. The chain's CDR3 is CASSYVGNYEQYF. DNA of the CDR3: TGTGCCAGCAGTTACGTAGGGAACTACGAGCAGTACTTC.

The V call is TRBV9, the J call TRBJ1-4, with D uncertain. Germline values: CDR1 SGDLS, CDR2 YYNGEE. There are 16 residues in the CDR3. Trimming stripped 3 bases from V and 7 bases from J, with 19 bases between. The CDR3 DNA reads as TGTGCCAGCAGCGCGATCGGGGTAGTAGGAAGTGAAAAACTGTTTTTT. Encoded protein: CASSAIGVVGSEKLFF.

The rearrangement joins TRBV30 to TRBJ1-2; possibly TRBD1 for D (5 bases). The CDR3 covers 14 residues. V lost 1 base and J lost 4, with 13 bases in between. CDR1 is GTSNPN and CDR2 is SVGIG in the germline V gene (reference sequence). CDR3 sequence (DNA): TGTGCCTGGAGTGCAGGGAGTCATGGCTATGGCTACACCTTC. Encoded protein: CAWSAGSHGYGYTF.

This chain joins TRBV18 and TRBJ2-7, with a weak D call TRBD2 (5 bases). CDR3 length: 13 amino acids. Trimming took off 2 bases at V and 2 bases at J, with 7 bases between the two ends. Germline CDR1 KGHSH, CDR2 LQKENI. DNA for the CDR3: TGTGCCAGCTCACCAACGGGGACCTACGAGCAGTACTTC. Encoded protein: CASSPTGTYEQYF.

The J gene is TRBJ2-3, the V gene TRBV3-1; 9 positions match TRBD1. The CDR3 is 15 residues long. Germline CDR1 and CDR2: LGHDT and YNNKEL (reference sequence). V lost 0 bases and J lost 5; bases outside the gene matches: 3. Here the CDR3 reads CASSQERQGGDTQYF. In nucleotides, the CDR3 is TGTGCCAGCAGCCAAGAGAGACAGGGGGGAGATACGCAGTATTTT.

This clone is labeled as medium-sized. J is TRBJ2-5 and V is TRBV4-2, with TRBD2 matching over 7 bases. The J segment lost 2 bases and the V segment lost 1 base, leaving 7 bases of the junction unmatched. Per the germline V gene, CDR1 is LGHNA and CDR2 is YNFKEQ. CDR3 length: 16 amino acids. As DNA, the CDR3 is TGTGCCAGCAGCCAAGGGGCTAGCGGATCTCAAGAGACCCAGTACTTC. Protein: CASSQGASGSQETQYF.

This clone was observed many times. CDR3 in amino acids: CASSFMGHEKLFF. In nucleotides, the CDR3 is TGTGCCAGCAGCTTTATGGGGCACGAAAAACTGTTTTTT. The chain carries TRBV7-8 and TRBJ1-4; a weak D match, TRBD1 (5 bases). The length of the CDR3 is 13 residues. Trimming took off 3 bases at V and 8 bases at J, with 10 bases between the two ends. Germline V gives CDR1 SGHVS, CDR2 FQNEAQ.

By share, this clone counts as medium-sized (0.01 to 0.1%). The chain couples TRBV7-2 to TRBJ2-2; maybe TRBD2 (5 bases). Trimming left V 4 bases short and J 4 bases short, with 10 bases between. From germline, CDR1 is SGHTA and CDR2 FQGNSA. This CDR3 spans 14 amino acids. The CDR3 spells CASSSGISTGELFF. CDR3 bases: TGTGCCAGCAGCTCCGGGATCTCCACCGGGGAGCTGTTTTTT.

On this clone itself: The conserved phenylalanine or tryptophan is not found at the CDR3 terminus, so this likely reflects a read error. The CDR3 DNA sequence: TGTGCGAGTTGTAGAGCTAGCGGTCCCTACGAGCAGTACTAC. Protein: CASCRASGPYEQYY. The V gene is TRBV19, the J gene TRBJ2-7, with 7 bases identical to TRBD2. CDR1 and CDR2 from the germline V gene are LNHDA and SQIVND (reference sequence). The length of the CDR3 is 14 residues.

This sequence joins TRBV28 and TRBJ2-7; no reliable D call. Trimming stripped 3 bases from V and 4 bases from J, with 7 bases between. CDR1 and CDR2 from the germline V gene are MDHEN and SYDVKM. The CDR3 contains 12 residues. CDR3 loop: CASSLGDYEQYF. As DNA, the CDR3 is TGTGCCAGCAGTTTGGGTGATTACGAGCAGTACTTC.

This chain links TRBV20-1 with TRBJ1-2, with D tentatively TRBD1 (6 bases). There are 13 residues in the CDR3. Between the trimmed V and J ends, which lost 7 bases and 0 bases, there was a span of 12 bases. Germline CDR1 and CDR2: DFQATT and SNEGSKA (reference sequence). CDR3 region: CSGPDSANYGYTF. Here the CDR3 DNA reads TGCAGTGGTCCGGACAGCGCTAACTATGGCTACACCTTC.

This clone was detected a few times. This may be a read error: a much more frequent sequence differs by one nucleotide. J is TRBJ2-7 and V is TRBV6-6; the D gene is possibly TRBD2 (5 bases). The CDR3 length is 14 residues. The germline gives CDR1 MNHNY, CDR2 SVGAGI (reference sequence). The CDR3 nucleotides read TGTGTCAGCAGTTACTCGCCGGGAAGGGACGAGCAGTACTTC. Its translation is CVSSYSPGRDEQYF.